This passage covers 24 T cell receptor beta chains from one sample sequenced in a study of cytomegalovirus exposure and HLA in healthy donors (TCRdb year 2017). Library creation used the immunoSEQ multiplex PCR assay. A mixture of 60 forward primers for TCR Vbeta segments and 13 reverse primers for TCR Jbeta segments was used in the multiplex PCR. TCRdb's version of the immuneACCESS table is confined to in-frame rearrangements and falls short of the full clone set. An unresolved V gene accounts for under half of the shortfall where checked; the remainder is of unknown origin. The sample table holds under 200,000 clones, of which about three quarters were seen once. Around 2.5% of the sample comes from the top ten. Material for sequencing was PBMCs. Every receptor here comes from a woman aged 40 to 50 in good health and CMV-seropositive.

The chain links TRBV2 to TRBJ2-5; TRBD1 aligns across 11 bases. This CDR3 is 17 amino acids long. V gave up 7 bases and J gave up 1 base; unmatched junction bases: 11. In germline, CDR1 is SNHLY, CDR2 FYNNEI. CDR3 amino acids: CASMPGTGGKSQETQYF. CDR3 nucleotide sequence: TGTGCCAGCATGCCCGGGACAGGGGGAAAATCCCAAGAGACCCAGTACTTC.

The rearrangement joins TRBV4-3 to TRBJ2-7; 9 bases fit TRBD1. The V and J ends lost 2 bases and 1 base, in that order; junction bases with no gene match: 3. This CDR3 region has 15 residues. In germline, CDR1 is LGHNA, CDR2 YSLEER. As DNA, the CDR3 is TGCGCCAGCAGCCAATGGGGGACAGGGTCCTACGAGCAGTACTTC. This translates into CASSQWGTGSYEQYF.

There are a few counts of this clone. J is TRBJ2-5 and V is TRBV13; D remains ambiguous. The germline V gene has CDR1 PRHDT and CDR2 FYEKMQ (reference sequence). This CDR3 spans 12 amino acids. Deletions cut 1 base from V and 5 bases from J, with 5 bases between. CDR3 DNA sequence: TGTGCCAGCAGCTTAGCTTCGGAGACCCAGTACTTC. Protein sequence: CASSLASETQYF.

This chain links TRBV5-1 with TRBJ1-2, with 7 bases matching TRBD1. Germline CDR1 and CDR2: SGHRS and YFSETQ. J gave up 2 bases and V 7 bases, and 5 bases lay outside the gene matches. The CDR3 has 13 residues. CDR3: CASARQGNYGYTF. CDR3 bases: TGCGCCAGCGCCCGACAGGGAAACTATGGCTACACCTTC.

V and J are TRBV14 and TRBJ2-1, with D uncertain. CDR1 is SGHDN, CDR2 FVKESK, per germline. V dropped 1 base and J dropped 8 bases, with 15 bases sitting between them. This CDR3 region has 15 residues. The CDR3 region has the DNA TGTGCCAGCAGCCAAGGAGACTCCCTTCGTGATGAGCAGTTCTTC. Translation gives CASSQGDSLRDEQFF.

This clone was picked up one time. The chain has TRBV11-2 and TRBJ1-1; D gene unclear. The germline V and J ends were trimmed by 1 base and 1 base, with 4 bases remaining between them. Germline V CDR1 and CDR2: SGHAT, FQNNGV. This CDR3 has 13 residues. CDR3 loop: CASSLVRNTEAFF. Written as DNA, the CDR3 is TGTGCCAGCAGCTTAGTTAGGAACACTGAAGCTTTCTTT. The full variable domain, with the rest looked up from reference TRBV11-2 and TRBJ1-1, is EAGVAQSPRYKIIEKRQSVAFWCNPISGHATLYWYQQILGQGPKLLIQFQNNGVVDDSQLPKDRFSAERLKGVDSTLKIQPAKLEDSAVYLCASSLVRNTEAFFGQGTRLTVV.

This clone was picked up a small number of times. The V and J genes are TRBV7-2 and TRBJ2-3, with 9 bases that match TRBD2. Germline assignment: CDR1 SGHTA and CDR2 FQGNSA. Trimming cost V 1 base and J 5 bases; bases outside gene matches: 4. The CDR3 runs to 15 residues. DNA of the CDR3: TGTGCCAGCAGCTTAGGCGGGGGGGCCCAAGATACGCAGTATTTT. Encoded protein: CASSLGGGAQDTQYF. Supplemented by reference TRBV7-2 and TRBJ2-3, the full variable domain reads GAGVSQSPSNKVTEKGKDVELRCDPISGHTALYWYRQSLGQGLEFLIYFQGNSAPDKSGLPSDRFSAERTGGSVSTLTIQRTQQEDSAVYLCASSLGGGAQDTQYFGPGTRLTVL.

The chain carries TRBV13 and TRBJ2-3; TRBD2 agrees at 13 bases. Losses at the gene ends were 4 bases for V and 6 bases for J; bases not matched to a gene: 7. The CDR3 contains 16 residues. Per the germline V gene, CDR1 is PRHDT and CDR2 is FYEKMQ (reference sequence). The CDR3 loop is CASSSIGLAGVDTQYF. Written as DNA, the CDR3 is TGTGCCAGCAGCTCCATTGGACTAGCGGGGGTTGATACGCAGTATTTT.

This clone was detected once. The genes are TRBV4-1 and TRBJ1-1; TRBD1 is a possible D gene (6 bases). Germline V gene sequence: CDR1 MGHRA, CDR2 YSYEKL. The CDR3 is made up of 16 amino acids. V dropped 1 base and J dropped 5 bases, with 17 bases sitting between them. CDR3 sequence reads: CASSQAIRTAGTEAFF. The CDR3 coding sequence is TGCGCCAGCAGCCAAGCTATCAGGACAGCGGGGACTGAAGCTTTCTTT.

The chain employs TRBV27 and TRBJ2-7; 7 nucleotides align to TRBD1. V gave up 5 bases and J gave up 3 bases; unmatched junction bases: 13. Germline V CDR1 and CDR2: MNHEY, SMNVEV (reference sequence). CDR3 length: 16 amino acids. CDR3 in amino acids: CASSKSGDSPYYEQYF. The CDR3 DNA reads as TGTGCCAGCAGTAAAAGTGGGGACAGTCCTTACTACGAGCAGTACTTC.

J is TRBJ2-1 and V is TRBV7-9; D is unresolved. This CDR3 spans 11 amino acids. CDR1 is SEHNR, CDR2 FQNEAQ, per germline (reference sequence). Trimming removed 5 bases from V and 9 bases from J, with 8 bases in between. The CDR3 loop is CASSPVVEQFF. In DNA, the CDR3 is TGTGCCAGCAGCCCCGTTGTTGAGCAGTTCTTC. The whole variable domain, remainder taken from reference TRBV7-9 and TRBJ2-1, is DTGVSQNPRHKITKRGQNVTFRCDPISEHNRLYWYRQTLGQGPEFLTYFQNEAQLEKSRLLSDRFSAERPKGSFSTLEIQRTEQGDSAMYLCASSPVVEQFFGPGTRLTVL.

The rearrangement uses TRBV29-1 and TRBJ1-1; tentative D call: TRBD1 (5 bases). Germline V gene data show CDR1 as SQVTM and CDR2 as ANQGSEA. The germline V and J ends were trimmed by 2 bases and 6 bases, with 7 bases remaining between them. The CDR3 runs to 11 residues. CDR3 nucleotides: TGCAGCGTTGAACGGGGGTCTGAAGCTTTCTTT. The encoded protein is CSVERGSEAFF.

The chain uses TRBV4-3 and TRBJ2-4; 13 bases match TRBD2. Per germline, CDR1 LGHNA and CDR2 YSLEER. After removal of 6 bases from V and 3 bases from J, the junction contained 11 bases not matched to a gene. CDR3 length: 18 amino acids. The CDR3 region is CASRKARTSGRVKNIQYF. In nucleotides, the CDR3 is TGCGCCAGCAGGAAAGCTCGGACTAGCGGGAGAGTCAAAAACATTCAGTACTTC.

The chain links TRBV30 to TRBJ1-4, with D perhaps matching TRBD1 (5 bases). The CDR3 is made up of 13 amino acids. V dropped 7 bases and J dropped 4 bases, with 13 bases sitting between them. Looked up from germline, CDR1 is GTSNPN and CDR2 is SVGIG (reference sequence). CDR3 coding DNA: TGTGCCTTAAGGGAGGGACTTAATGAAAAACTGTTTTTT. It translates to CALREGLNEKLFF. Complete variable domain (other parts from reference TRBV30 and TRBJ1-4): SQTIHQWPATLVQPVGSPLSLECTVEGTSNPNLYWYRQAAGRGLQLLFYSVGIGQISSEVPQNLSASRPQDRQFILSSKKLLLSDSGFYLCALREGLNEKLFFGSGTQLSVL.

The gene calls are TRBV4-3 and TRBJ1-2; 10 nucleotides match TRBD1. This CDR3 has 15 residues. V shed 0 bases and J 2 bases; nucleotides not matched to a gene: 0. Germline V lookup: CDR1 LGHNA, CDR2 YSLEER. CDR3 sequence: CASSQEDRGNYGYTF. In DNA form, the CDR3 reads TGCGCCAGCAGCCAAGAGGACAGGGGGAACTATGGCTACACCTTC.

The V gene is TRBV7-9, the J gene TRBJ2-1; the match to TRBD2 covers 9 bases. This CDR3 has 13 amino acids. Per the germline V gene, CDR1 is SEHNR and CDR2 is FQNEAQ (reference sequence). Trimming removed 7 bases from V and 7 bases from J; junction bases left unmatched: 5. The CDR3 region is CASTRSGRNEQFF. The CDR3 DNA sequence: TGTGCCAGCACAAGAAGCGGGAGGAATGAGCAGTTCTTC.

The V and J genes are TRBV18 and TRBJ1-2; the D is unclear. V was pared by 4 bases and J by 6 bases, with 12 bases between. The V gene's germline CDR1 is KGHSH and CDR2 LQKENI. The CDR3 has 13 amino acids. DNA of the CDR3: TGTGCCAGCTCACAGCTACCTACCCATGGCTACACCTTC. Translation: CASSQLPTHGYTF.

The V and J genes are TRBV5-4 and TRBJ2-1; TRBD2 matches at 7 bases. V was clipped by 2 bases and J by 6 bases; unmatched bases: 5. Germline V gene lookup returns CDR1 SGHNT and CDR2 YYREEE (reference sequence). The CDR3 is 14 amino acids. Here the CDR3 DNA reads TGTGCCAGCAGCTTCCGGGACTACCTCAATGAGCAGTTCTTC. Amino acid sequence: CASSFRDYLNEQFF.

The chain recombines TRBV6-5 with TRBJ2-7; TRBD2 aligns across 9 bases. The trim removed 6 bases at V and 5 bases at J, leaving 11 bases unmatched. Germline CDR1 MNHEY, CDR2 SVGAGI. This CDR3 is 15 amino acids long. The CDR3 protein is CASSRSGLAINEQYF. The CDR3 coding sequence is TGTGCCAGCAGCCGGAGTGGACTAGCGATCAACGAGCAGTACTTC.

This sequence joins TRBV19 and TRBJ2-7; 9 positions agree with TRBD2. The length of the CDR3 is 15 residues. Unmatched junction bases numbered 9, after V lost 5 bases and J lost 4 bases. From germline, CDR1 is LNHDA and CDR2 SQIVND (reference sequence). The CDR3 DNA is TGTGCCAGTAGTCCCTCCGGGACTAGCCTTTACGAGCAGTACTTC. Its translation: CASSPSGTSLYEQYF. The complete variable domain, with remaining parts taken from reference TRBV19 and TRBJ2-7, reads DGGITQSPKYLFRKEGQNVTLSCEQNLNHDAMYWYRQDPGQGLRLIYYSQIVNDFQKGDIAEGYSVSREKKESFPLTVTSAQKNPTAFYLCASSPSGTSLYEQYFGPGTRLTVT.

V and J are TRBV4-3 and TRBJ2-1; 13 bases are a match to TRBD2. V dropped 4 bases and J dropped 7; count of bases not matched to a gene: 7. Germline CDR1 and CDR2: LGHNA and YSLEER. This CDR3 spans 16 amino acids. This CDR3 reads CASSLTSGGAWNEQFF. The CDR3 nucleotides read TGCGCCAGCAGCCTCACTAGCGGGGGGGCCTGGAATGAGCAGTTCTTC.

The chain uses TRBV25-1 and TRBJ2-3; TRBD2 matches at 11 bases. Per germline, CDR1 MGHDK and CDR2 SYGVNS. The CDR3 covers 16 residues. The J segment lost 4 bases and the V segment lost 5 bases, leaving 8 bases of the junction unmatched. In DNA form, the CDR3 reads TGTGCCAGCAGTAACCCGACTAGCGGGATTGCAGATACGCAGTATTTT. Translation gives CASSNPTSGIADTQYF. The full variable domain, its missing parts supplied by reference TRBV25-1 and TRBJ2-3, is EADIYQTPRYLVIGTGKKITLECSQTMGHDKMYWYQQDPGMELHLIHYSYGVNSTEKGDLSSESTVSRIRTEHFPLTLESARPSHTSQYLCASSNPTSGIADTQYFGPGTRLTVL.

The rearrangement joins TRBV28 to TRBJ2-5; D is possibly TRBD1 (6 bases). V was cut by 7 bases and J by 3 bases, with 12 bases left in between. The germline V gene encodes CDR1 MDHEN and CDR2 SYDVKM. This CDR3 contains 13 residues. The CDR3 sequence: CASTRPGEETQYF. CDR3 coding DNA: TGTGCCAGCACCCGGCCAGGGGAAGAGACCCAGTACTTC.

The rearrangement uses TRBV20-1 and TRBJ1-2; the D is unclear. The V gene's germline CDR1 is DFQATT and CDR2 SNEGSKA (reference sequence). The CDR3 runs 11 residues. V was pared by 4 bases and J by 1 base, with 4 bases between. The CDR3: CSAIHNYGYTF. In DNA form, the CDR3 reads TGCAGTGCTATACATAACTATGGCTACACCTTC.